This T cell receptor beta chain appears in the sequencing data of a study of patients and donors after allogeneic stem cell transplantation. This clonotype has at least ten counts. From germline, CDR1 is LGHNA and CDR2 YNFKEQ. The CDR3 consists of 15 residues. Trimming took 3 bases from V and 0 from J, leaving 11 bases between them. TCRdb analysed the RT-PCR reads with MiXCR anew, one entry per CDR3 protein. Among roughly 960,000 distinct CDR3 sequences, 18% were seen once, and the ten largest hold approximately 5.9%. Sequencing input: blood, either unsorted or a sorted T cell fraction (not recorded which). The chain combines TRBV4-2 with TRBJ1-1; possible D gene TRBD1, 6 bases. The TCR sequence derives from a human donor who was either an allogeneic HSCT recipient or a stem cell or donor lymphocyte infusion donor (not recorded which). It is not recorded whose cells these are; they may come from a transplant donor. DNA of the CDR3: TGTGCCAGCAGCCAGGAGGACAGCCTGAACACTGAAGCTTTCTTT. Amino acids: CASSQEDSLNTEAFF.